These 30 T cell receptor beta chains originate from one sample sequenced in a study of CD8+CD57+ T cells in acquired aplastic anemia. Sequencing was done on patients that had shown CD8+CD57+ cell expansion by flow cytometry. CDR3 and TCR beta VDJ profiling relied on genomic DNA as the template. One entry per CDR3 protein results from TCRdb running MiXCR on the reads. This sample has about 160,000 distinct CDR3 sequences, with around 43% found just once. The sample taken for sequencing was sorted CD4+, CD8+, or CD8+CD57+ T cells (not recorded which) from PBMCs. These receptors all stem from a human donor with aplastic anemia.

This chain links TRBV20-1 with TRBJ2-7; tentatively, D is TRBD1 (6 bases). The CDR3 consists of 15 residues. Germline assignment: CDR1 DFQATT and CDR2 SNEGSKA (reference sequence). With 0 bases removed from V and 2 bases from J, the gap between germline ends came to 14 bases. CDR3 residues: CSARDGQRMTYEQYF. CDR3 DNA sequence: TGCAGTGCTAGAGACGGACAGCGGATGACCTACGAGCAGTACTTC.

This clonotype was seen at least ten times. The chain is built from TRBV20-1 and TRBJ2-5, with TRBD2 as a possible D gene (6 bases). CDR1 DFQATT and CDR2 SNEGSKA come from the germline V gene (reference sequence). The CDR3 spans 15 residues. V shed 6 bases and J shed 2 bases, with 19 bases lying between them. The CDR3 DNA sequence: TGCAGTGCAAGACTAGAGGAGGTTGGGCAAGAGACCCAGTACTTC. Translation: CSARLEEVGQETQYF.

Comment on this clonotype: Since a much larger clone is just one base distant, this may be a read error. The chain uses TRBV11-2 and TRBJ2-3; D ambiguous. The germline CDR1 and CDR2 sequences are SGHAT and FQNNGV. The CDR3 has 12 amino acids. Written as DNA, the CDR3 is TGTGGCAGCAGGTCAGTCACAGATACGCAGTATTTT. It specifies CGSRSVTDTQYF.

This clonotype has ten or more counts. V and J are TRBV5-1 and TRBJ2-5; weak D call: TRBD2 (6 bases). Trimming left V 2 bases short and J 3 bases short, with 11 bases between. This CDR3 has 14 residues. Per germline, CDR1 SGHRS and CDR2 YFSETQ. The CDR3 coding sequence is TGCGCCAGCAGCTTCGCTATAGCGGAAGAGACCCAGTACTTC. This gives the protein CASSFAIAEETQYF.

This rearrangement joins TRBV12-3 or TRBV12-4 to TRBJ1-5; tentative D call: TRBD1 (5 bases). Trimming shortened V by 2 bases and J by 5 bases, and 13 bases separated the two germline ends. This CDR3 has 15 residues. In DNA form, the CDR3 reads TGTGCCAGCAGTTTAACGAAGGGGAGGGATCAGCCCCAGCATTTT. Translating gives CASSLTKGRDQPQHF.

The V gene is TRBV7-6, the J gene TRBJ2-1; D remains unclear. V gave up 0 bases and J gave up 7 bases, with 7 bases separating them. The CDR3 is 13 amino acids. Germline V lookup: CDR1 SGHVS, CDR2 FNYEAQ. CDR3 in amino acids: CASSLAAGNEQFF. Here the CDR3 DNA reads TGTGCCAGCAGCTTAGCTGCAGGTAATGAGCAGTTCTTC.

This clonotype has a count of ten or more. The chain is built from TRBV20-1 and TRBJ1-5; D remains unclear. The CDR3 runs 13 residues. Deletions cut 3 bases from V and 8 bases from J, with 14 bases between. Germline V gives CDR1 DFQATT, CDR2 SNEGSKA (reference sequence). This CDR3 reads CSARGRLGEPQHF. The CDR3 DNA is TGCAGTGCTAGGGGGAGGCTTGGGGAGCCCCAGCATTTT.

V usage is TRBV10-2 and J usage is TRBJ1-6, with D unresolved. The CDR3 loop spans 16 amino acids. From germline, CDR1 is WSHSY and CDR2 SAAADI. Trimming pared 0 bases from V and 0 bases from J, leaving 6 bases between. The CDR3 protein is CASSESRISYNSPLHF. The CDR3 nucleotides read TGCGCCAGCAGTGAGTCACGTATCTCCTATAATTCACCCCTCCACTTT.

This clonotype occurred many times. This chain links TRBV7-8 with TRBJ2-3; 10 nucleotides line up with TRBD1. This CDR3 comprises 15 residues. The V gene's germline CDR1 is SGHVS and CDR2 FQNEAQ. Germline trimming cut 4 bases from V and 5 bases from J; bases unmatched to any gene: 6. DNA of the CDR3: TGTGCCAGCAGCTCGCCGACAGGGGGCGGAGATACGCAGTATTTT. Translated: CASSSPTGGGDTQYF. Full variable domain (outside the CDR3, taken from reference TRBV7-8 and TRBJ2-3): GAGVSQSPRYKVAKRGQDVALRCDPISGHVSLFWYQQALGQGPEFLTYFQNEAQLDKSGLPSDRFFAERPEGSVSTLKIQRTQQEDSAVYLCASSSPTGGGDTQYFGPGTRLTVL.

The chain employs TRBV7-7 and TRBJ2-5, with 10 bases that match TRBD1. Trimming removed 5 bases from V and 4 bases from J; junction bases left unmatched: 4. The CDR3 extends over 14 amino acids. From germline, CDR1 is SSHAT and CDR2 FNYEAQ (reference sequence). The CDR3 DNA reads TGTGCCAGCAGCACCGGACAGGGGGGAGAGACCCAGTACTTC. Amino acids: CASSTGQGGETQYF.

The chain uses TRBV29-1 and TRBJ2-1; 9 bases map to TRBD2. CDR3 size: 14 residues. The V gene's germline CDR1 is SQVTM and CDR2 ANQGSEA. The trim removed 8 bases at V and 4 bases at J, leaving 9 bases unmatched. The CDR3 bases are TGCAGCATTAACCCTAGCGGGATTTACAATGAGCAGTTCTTC. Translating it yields CSINPSGIYNEQFF.

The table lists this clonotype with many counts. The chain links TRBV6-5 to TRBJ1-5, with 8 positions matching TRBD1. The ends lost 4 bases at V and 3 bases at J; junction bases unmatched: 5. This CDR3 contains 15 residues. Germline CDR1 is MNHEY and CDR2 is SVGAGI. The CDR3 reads CASSSGTGINQPQHF. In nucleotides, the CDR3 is TGTGCCAGCAGTTCCGGGACAGGAATCAATCAGCCCCAGCATTTT.

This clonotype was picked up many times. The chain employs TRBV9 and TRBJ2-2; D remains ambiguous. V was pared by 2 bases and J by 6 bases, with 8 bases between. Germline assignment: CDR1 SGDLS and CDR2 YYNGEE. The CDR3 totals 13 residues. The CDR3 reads CASSVVEPGELFF. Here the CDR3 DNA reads TGTGCCAGCAGCGTCGTTGAGCCCGGGGAGCTGTTTTTT.

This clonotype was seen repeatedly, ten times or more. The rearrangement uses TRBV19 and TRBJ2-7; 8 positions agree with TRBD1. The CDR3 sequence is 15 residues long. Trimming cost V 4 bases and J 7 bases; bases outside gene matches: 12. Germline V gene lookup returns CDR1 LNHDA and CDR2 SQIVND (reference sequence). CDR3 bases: TGTGCCAGTAGTACCCGGCTGGACAGGGCGTCGGAGCAGTACTTC. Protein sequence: CASSTRLDRASEQYF.

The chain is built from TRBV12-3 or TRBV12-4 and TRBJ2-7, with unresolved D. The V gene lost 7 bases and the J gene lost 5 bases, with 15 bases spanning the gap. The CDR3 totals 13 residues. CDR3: CASKRTKINEQYF. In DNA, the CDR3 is TGTGCCAGCAAACGCACAAAGATCAACGAGCAGTACTTC.

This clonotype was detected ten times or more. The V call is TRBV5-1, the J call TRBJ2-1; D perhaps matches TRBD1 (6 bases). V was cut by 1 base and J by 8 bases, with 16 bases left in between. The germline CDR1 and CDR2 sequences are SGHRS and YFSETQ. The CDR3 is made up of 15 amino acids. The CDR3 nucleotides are TGCGCCAGCAGCTTGACAGGGTCGGAGTTCCATGAGCAGTTCTTC. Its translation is CASSLTGSEFHEQFF. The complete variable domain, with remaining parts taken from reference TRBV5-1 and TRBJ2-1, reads KAGVTQTPRYLIKTRGQQVTLSCSPISGHRSVSWYQQTPGQGLQFLFEYFSETQRNKGNFPGRFSGRQFSNSRSEMNVSTLELGDSALYLCASSLTGSEFHEQFFGPGTRLTVL.

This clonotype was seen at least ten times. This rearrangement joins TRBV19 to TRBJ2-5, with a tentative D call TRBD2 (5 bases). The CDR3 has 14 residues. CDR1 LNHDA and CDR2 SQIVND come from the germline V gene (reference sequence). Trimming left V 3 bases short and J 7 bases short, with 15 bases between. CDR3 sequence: CASSMVDTAGTQYF. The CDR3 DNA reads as TGTGCCAGTAGTATGGTAGATACCGCGGGGACCCAGTACTTC.

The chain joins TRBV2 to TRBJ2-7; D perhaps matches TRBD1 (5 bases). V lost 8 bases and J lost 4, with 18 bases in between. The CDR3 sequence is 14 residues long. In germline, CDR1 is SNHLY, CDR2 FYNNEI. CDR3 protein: CASAPDLTGYEQYF. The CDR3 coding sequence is TGTGCCAGCGCCCCGGACCTTACAGGATACGAGCAGTACTTC. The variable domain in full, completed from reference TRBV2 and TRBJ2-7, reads EPEVTQTPSHQVTQMGQEVILRCVPISNHLYFYWYRQILGQKVEFLVSFYNNEISEKSEIFDDQFSVERPDGSNFTLKIRSTKLEDSAMYFCASAPDLTGYEQYFGPGTRLTVT.

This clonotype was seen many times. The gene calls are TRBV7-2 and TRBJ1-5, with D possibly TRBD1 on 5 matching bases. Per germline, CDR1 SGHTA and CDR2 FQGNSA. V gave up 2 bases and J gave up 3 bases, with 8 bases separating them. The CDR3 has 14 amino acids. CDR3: CASSLMGDNQPQHF. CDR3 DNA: TGTGCCAGCAGCTTAATGGGGGACAATCAGCCCCAGCATTTT.

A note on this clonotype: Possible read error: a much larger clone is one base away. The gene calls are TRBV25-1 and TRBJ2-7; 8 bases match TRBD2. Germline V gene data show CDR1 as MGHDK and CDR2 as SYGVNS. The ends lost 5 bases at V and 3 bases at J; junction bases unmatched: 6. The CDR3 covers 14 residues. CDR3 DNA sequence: TGTGCCAGCAGTTCGGGGGGGGCGATCTACGAGCAGTACGTC. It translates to CASSSGGAIYEQYV.

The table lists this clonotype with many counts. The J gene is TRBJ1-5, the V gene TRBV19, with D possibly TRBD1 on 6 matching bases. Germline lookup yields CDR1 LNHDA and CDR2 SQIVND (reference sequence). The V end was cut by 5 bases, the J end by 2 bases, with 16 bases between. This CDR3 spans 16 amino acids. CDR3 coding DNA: TGTGCCAGTAGTTCAACCTGGGACATTCGCAATCAGCCCCAGCATTTT. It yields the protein CASSSTWDIRNQPQHF.

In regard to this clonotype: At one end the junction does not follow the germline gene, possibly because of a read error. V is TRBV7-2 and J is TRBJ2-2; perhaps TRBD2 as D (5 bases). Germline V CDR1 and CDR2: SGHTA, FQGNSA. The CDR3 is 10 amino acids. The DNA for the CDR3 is TGTGCCAGCAGCGGCCGGGGAGCTGTTTTT. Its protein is CASSGRGAVF.

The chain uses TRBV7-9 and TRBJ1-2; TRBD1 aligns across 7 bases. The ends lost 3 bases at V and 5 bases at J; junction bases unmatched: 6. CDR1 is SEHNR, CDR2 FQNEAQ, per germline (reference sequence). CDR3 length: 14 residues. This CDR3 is CASSFPSGQYGYTF. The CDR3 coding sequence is TGTGCCAGCAGCTTTCCCTCGGGACAGTATGGCTACACCTTC.

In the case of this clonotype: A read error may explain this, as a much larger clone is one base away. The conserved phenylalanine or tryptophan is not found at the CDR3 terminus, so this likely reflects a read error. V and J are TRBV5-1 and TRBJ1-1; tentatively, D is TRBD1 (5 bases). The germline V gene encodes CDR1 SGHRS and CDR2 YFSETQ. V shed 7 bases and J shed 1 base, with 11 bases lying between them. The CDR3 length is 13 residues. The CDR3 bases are TGCGCCAGCTCTTTCAGGGAGAACACTGAAGCTTTCCTT. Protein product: CASSFRENTEAFL.

The CDR3 sequence is CASNGWTEAFF. CDR3 in DNA: TGTGCCAGTAACGGGTGGACTGAAGCTTTCTTT. The chain recombines TRBV19 with TRBJ1-1; D uncertain. V lost 7 bases and J 5 bases, leaving 8 bases between the germline ends. CDR3 length: 11 amino acids. Germline CDR1 LNHDA, CDR2 SQIVND (reference sequence). Variable domain in full (rest from reference TRBV19 and TRBJ1-1): DGGITQSPKYLFRKEGQNVTLSCEQNLNHDAMYWYRQDPGQGLRLIYYSQIVNDFQKGDIAEGYSVSREKKESFPLTVTSAQKNPTAFYLCASNGWTEAFFGQGTRLTVV.

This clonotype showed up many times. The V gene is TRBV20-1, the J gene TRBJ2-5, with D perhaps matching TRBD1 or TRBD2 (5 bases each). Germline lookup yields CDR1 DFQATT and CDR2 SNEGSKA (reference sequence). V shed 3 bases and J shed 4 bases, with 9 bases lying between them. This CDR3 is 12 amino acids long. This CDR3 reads CSARAGTETQYF. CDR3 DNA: TGCAGTGCTAGGGCCGGGACAGAGACCCAGTACTTC.

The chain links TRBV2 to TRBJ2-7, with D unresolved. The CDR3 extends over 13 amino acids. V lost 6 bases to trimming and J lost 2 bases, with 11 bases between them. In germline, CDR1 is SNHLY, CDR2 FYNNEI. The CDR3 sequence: CASSFERTYEQYF. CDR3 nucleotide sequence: TGTGCCAGCAGCTTTGAGCGAACCTACGAGCAGTACTTC. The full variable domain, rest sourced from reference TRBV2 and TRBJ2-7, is EPEVTQTPSHQVTQMGQEVILRCVPISNHLYFYWYRQILGQKVEFLVSFYNNEISEKSEIFDDQFSVERPDGSNFTLKIRSTKLEDSAMYFCASSFERTYEQYFGPGTRLTVT.

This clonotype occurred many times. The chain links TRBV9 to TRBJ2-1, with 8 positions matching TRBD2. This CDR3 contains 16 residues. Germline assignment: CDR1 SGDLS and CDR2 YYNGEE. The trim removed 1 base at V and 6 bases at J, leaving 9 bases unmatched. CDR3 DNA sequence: TGTGCCAGCAGCGTATTAGGAACTAGCGGAAGCAATGAGCAGTTCTTC. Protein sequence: CASSVLGTSGSNEQFF.

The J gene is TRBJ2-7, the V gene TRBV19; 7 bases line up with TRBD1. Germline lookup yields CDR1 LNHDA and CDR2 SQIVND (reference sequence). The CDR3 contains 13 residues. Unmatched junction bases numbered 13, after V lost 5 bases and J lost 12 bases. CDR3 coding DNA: TGTGCCAGTAGTTTATCACTGGGACAGCCCCCGTACTTC. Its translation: CASSLSLGQPPYF.

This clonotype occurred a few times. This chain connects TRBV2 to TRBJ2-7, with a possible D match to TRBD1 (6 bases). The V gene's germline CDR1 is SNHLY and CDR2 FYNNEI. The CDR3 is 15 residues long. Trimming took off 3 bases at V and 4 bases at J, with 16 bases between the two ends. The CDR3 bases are TGTGCCAGCAGTGATGGGGAAACAGGGCCTTACGAGCAGTACTTC. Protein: CASSDGETGPYEQYF.